This T cell receptor beta chain was captured by sequencing in a study of blood T cell repertoires in COVID-19. At the level of the study: From the United States, Italy and Spain came samples of acute and convalescent COVID-19. T cells, B-cell-depleted T cells, or PBMCs provided the cDNA or gDNA that served as material.

Germline V gives CDR1 MNHEY, CDR2 SVGAGI. Trimming took 5 bases from V and 6 from J; bases not matched to a gene: 7. This CDR3 contains 14 residues. Original handling: Nucleated cell number was recorded as an estimate derived from reference gene primer amplification. Only in-frame clones appear in the TCRdb table, and some are missing; sequencing was by immunoSEQ multiplex PCR. The V and J calls and clone size were taken over from that table, and D and trimming were inferred from the DNA. The data hold around 330,000 clones, with roughly 90% observed a single time. V usage is TRBV6-5 and J usage is TRBJ1-5; 7 nucleotides match TRBD1. The sequence was collected from a woman aged 45-65 years with active or convalescent COVID-19. Sequencing was carried out using peripheral blood. This CDR3 reads CASSITGEAQPQHF. The CDR3, as DNA: TGTGCCAGCAGTATTACAGGGGAGGCTCAGCCCCAGCATTTT.